This TCR beta chain was documented in a study of high-grade serous ovarian cancer treatment subgroups. Tumor samples were obtained before definitive surgery or chemotherapy. The protocol was immunoSEQ multiplex PCR, while the TCRdb copy is restricted to in-frame clones and leaves out a portion. The table shows around 3,200 clones, with almost 65% occurring only once. Study-level findings and limits: Only CDR3 was analyzed; CDR1 and CDR2 were not. Tumors within one patient showed repertoire similarity of roughly 0.095 to 0.85.

Regarding this clone: The antigen is undetermined.

Germline trimming cut 5 bases from V and 4 bases from J; bases unmatched to any gene: 5. Germline CDR1 MNHEY, CDR2 SMNVEV (reference sequence). The CDR3 has 15 amino acids. The sequenced sample was tumor tissue. The chain joins TRBV27 to TRBJ1-5; TRBD1 aligns across 10 bases. The TCR comes from a human donor with high-grade serous ovarian cancer. DNA of the CDR3: TGTGCCAGCAGTCTAAAGGGACAGGGGAATCAGCCCCAGCATTTT. This sequence encodes CASSLKGQGNQPQHF.